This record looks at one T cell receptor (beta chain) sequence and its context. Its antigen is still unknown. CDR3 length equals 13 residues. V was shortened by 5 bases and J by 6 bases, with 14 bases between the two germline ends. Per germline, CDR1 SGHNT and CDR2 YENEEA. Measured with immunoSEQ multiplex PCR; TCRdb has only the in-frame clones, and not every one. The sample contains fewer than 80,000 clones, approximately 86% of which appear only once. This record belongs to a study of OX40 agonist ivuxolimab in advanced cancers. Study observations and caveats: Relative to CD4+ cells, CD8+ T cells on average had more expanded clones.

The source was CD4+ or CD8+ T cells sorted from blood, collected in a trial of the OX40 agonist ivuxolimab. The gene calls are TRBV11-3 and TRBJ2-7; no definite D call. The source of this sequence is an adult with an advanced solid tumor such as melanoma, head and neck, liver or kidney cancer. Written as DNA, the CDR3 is TGTGCCAGCAGCGGCGGCCGGACCCCCGAGCAGTACTTC. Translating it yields CASSGGRTPEQYF.